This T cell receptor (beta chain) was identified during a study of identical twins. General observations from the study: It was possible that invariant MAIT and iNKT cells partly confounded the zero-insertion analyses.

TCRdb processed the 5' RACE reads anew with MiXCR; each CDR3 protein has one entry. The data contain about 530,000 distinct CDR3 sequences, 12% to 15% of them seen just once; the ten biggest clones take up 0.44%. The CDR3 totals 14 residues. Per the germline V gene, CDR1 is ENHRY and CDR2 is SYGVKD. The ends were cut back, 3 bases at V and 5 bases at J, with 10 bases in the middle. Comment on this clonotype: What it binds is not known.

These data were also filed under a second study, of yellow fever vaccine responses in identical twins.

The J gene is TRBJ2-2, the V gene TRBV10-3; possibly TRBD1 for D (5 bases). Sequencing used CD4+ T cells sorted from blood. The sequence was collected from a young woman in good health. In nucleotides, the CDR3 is TGTGCCATCAGTGACCGCCCAGGGACCGGGGAGCTGTTTTTT. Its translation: CAISDRPGTGELFF.